The 10 T cell receptor beta chains below were found in one sample sequenced in a study of blood T cell repertoires in COVID-19. Profiled with immunoSEQ multiplex PCR; TCRdb holds only in-frame clones, not every one. Among about 260,000 clones, approximately 90% were seen once, and the ten largest hold approximately 0.9%. Sequenced sample: PBMCs or T cells enriched from blood (not recorded which). These TCRs come from a middle-aged man who had been exposed to COVID-19.

The chain employs TRBV11-2 and TRBJ2-1; a weak D match, TRBD2 (5 bases). The CDR3 is 11 residues long. V lost 4 bases, J lost 10 bases, and 8 bases lay in between. Germline CDR1 is SGHAT and CDR2 is FQNNGV. CDR3 residues: CASSSWEEQFF. In nucleotides, the CDR3 is TGTGCCAGCAGCTCATGGGAGGAGCAGTTCTTC.

V gene TRBV29-1 combines with J gene TRBJ1-3; no reliable D call. The germline V gene encodes CDR1 SQVTM and CDR2 ANQGSEA. The CDR3 length is 14 residues. V was shortened by 0 bases and J by 2 bases, with 8 bases between the two germline ends. CDR3 DNA sequence: TGCAGCGTTGAAGATCGTACAACTGGAAACACCATATATTTT. This translates into CSVEDRTTGNTIYF.

This chain joins TRBV7-9 and TRBJ2-7; 7 bases agree with TRBD1. After removal of 1 base from V and 4 bases from J, the junction contained 4 bases not matched to a gene. This CDR3 contains 14 residues. Germline V gene data show CDR1 as SEHNR and CDR2 as FQNEAQ (reference sequence). CDR3 in amino acids: CASSLGQGVYEQYF. The CDR3 DNA reads TGTGCCAGCAGCTTAGGGCAGGGGGTTTACGAGCAGTACTTC.

CDR3 DNA sequence: TGCAGCGTGGGGGACAGGGCTTATCAGCCCCAGCATTTT. It translates to CSVGDRAYQPQHF. The chain is built from TRBV29-1 and TRBJ1-5; TRBD1 aligns across 9 bases. The V and J ends lost 6 bases and 5 bases, in that order; junction bases with no gene match: 5. Per the germline V gene, CDR1 is SQVTM and CDR2 is ANQGSEA. This CDR3 spans 13 amino acids.

The genes are TRBV5-1 and TRBJ1-3; D is ambiguous. This CDR3 contains 14 residues. Between the trimmed V and J ends, which lost 0 bases and 0 bases, there was a span of 4 bases. Germline CDR1 is SGHRS and CDR2 is YFSETQ. This CDR3 is CASSLDYSGNTIYF. In DNA form, the CDR3 reads TGCGCCAGCAGCTTGGATTACTCTGGAAACACCATATATTTT.

The chain combines TRBV6-5 with TRBJ1-2, with D possibly TRBD1 on 6 matching bases. The CDR3 consists of 15 residues. Germline values: CDR1 MNHEY, CDR2 SVGAGI. The ends were cut back, 2 bases at V and 8 bases at J, with 18 bases in the middle. CDR3 DNA: TGTGCCAGCAGTTACCCGGCCGGGACAAGTGGCGGCTACACCTTC. Amino acids: CASSYPAGTSGGYTF.

This chain joins TRBV10-3 and TRBJ2-7; D remains ambiguous. Deletions cut 3 bases from V and 2 bases from J, with 11 bases between. Germline loops: CDR1 ENHRY, CDR2 SYGVKD. The CDR3 runs 14 residues. This chain's CDR3 is CAISETGFPYEQYF. Here the CDR3 DNA reads TGTGCCATCAGTGAAACGGGTTTCCCCTACGAGCAGTACTTC.

The chain has TRBV5-6 and TRBJ2-7, with D perhaps matching TRBD1 (5 bases). The CDR3 totals 13 residues. Germline-derived CDR1 and CDR2 are SGHDT and YYEEEE. The ends were cut back, 2 bases at V and 3 bases at J, with 9 bases in the middle. The CDR3 spells CASSFSGNYEQYF. The CDR3, as DNA: TGTGCCAGCAGCTTCTCAGGGAACTACGAGCAGTACTTC.

The chain has TRBV7-3 and TRBJ1-6; TRBD1 aligns across 9 bases. This CDR3 is 14 amino acids long. J gave up 8 bases and V 5 bases, and 4 bases lay outside the gene matches. CDR1 and CDR2 (germline): SGHTA, FQGTGA. The CDR3 protein is CASSLTGGDSPLHF. DNA of the CDR3: TGTGCCAGCAGCCTTACAGGGGGCGATTCACCCCTCCACTTT.

Turning to this clone: The sample holds other DNA sequences that translate to the same CDR3. The gene calls are TRBV28 and TRBJ1-2; 8 bases agree with TRBD1. Germline CDR1 is MDHEN and CDR2 is SYDVKM. V lost 6 bases and J lost 7; bases outside the gene matches: 7. The CDR3 has 13 amino acids. The CDR3 sequence is CASSLTGGGGYTF. The CDR3 DNA follows: TGTGCCAGCAGCCTCACAGGGGGGGGTGGCTACACCTTC.